What follows are 20 T cell receptor beta chains derived from one specimen sequenced in a study of vaccination effects on CD4 cells after COVID-19. Culture proceeded for 10 days, and CD4+ T cells were then isolated. All participants had two doses of either the BNT162b2 or mRNA-1273 vaccine. The data were produced by immunoSEQ multiplex PCR, yet TCRdb's version contains in-frame clones alone and is incomplete. The sample shows about 39,000 clones, about 62% of them seen only once. Their antigen targets remain unknown. The material sequenced was CD4+ T cells from PBMCs cultured without peptide, taken after COVID-19 vaccination. The receptors stem from a human donor who received a COVID-19 vaccine.

This chain joins TRBV7-9 and TRBJ2-7; D gene unclear. The CDR3 sequence is 15 residues long. V lost 6 bases and J lost 2, with 17 bases in between. Germline-derived CDR1 and CDR2 are SEHNR and FQNEAQ (reference sequence). The CDR3 DNA reads TGTGCCAGCAGACCAGTTACTAACGCCGCCTACGAGCAGTACTTC. Amino acids: CASRPVTNAAYEQYF.

This chain joins TRBV19 and TRBJ2-1; 7 nucleotides agree with TRBD2. The ends lost 5 bases at V and 4 bases at J; junction bases unmatched: 8. This CDR3 spans 15 amino acids. From germline, CDR1 is LNHDA and CDR2 SQIVND (reference sequence). The CDR3 protein is CASSAPLRGYNEQFF. CDR3 bases: TGTGCCAGTAGTGCCCCTTTGCGGGGGTACAATGAGCAGTTCTTC.

The V call is TRBV7-9, the J call TRBJ1-6, with 7 positions matching TRBD1. There are 16 residues in the CDR3. Germline CDR1 SEHNR, CDR2 FQNEAQ (reference sequence). The junction had 3 bases not matched to a gene; V was cut back by 1 base and J by 3 bases. This CDR3 reads CASSLGRQGYNSPLHF. For the CDR3, the DNA is TGTGCCAGCAGCTTAGGAAGACAGGGCTATAATTCACCCCTCCACTTT.

The CDR3 DNA reads TGCGCCAGCAGCTTCGTTGGGGACAGCGGCACTGAAGCTTTCTTT. Translating gives CASSFVGDSGTEAFF. The chain employs TRBV5-1 and TRBJ1-1, with 7 positions matching TRBD1. This CDR3 has 15 amino acids. J was trimmed by 4 bases and V by 2 bases; bases with no gene match: 8. Germline-derived CDR1 and CDR2 are SGHRS and YFSETQ.

V gene TRBV6-5 combines with J gene TRBJ1-1; TRBD1 agrees at 7 bases. Germline V gene data show CDR1 as MNHEY and CDR2 as SVGAGI. V shed 6 bases and J 4 bases; nucleotides not matched to a gene: 5. The CDR3 runs to 13 residues. The CDR3 DNA is TGTGCCAGCAGGATCAGGGGGAGCACTGAAGCTTTCTTT. Protein sequence: CASRIRGSTEAFF.

Written as DNA, the CDR3 is TGTGCCAGCACCTCCGGGCTACTACCCGGGGAGCTGTTTTTT. As protein: CASTSGLLPGELFF. The chain couples TRBV5-8 to TRBJ2-2; D is unclear. Germline V lookup: CDR1 SGHTS, CDR2 YDEGEE. The ends were cut back, 6 bases at V and 6 bases at J, with 15 bases in the middle. The CDR3 is made up of 14 amino acids.

This clone was observed a few times. The chain employs TRBV10-3 and TRBJ1-1; D call uncertain. This CDR3 region has 13 residues. Germline CDR1 reads ENHRY; CDR2 reads SYGVKD. Trimming removed 0 bases at V and 2 bases at J, with 4 bases between. CDR3 residues: CAISESPNTEAFF. The DNA of the CDR3 is TGTGCCATCAGTGAGTCGCCTAACACTGAAGCTTTCTTT.

V is TRBV6-2 or TRBV6-3 and J is TRBJ2-5, with 7 bases that match TRBD1. The junction had 1 base not matched to a gene; V was cut back by 6 bases and J by 3 bases. Germline CDR1 MNHEY, CDR2 SVGEGT. The CDR3 totals 12 residues. CDR3 DNA sequence: TGTGCCAGCAGCGGGACAGAAGAGACCCAGTACTTC. It translates to CASSGTEETQYF.

The chain recombines TRBV6-4 with TRBJ2-2; D call uncertain. Per the germline V gene, CDR1 is MRHNA and CDR2 is SNTAGT. This CDR3 is built from 14 residues. V lost 3 bases, J lost 1 base, and 6 bases lay in between. The chain's CDR3 is CASSERRNTGELFF. CDR3 nucleotides: TGTGCCAGCAGTGAGCGAAGGAACACCGGGGAGCTGTTTTTT.

The chain links TRBV6-5 to TRBJ1-1; TRBD1 is a possible D gene (6 bases). This CDR3 has 15 amino acids. V lost 6 bases, J lost 5 bases, and 19 bases lay in between. Germline lookup yields CDR1 MNHEY and CDR2 SVGAGI. The CDR3 reads CASRYPRGIGTEAFF. The DNA for the CDR3 is TGTGCCAGCAGATATCCCAGGGGAATTGGAACTGAAGCTTTCTTT.

The chain employs TRBV30 and TRBJ2-3; D perhaps matches TRBD1 (5 bases). The CDR3 totals 13 residues. V dropped 3 bases and J dropped 6 bases, with 13 bases sitting between them. The germline gives CDR1 GTSNPN, CDR2 SVGIG (reference sequence). The CDR3 coding sequence is TGTGCCTGGAGCTTTTCCGCAGGGGATACGCAGTATTTT. It is translated as CAWSFSAGDTQYF.

As DNA, the CDR3 is TGTGCCAGCTCACAGGCCCCTCGGGGCACTGAAGCTTTCTTT. Translation gives CASSQAPRGTEAFF. The chain has TRBV18 and TRBJ1-1; D is unclear. V gave up 4 bases and J gave up 4 bases, with 13 bases separating them. Germline V gives CDR1 KGHSH, CDR2 LQKENI. The CDR3 runs to 14 residues.

The chain recombines TRBV12-3 or TRBV12-4 with TRBJ1-1; perhaps TRBD1 as D (6 bases). Trimming removed 9 bases from V and 4 bases from J, with 15 bases in between. The CDR3 is made up of 13 amino acids. CDR3 nucleotides: TGTGCCAGTACAGGGACCTTGGCCACTGAAGCTTTCTTT. Encoded protein: CASTGTLATEAFF.

This sequence joins TRBV19 and TRBJ1-2; D is undetermined. The germline V gene encodes CDR1 LNHDA and CDR2 SQIVND (reference sequence). This CDR3 spans 13 amino acids. The V and J ends lost 3 bases and 4 bases respectively, with 9 bases between them. CDR3 bases: TGTGCCAGTAGTATTAAAGTCGGCTATGGCTACACCTTC. This sequence encodes CASSIKVGYGYTF.

The chain is built from TRBV5-4 and TRBJ2-5, with D tentatively TRBD1 (6 bases). The CDR3 loop spans 14 amino acids. Germline-derived CDR1 and CDR2 are SGHNT and YYREEE (reference sequence). V lost 4 bases, J lost 4 bases, and 14 bases lay in between. As DNA, the CDR3 is TGTGCCAGCAGCCCCGGACAGAGCTCAGAGACCCAGTACTTC. Translation: CASSPGQSSETQYF.

The J gene is TRBJ1-5, the V gene TRBV12-3 or TRBV12-4, with D uncertain. The CDR3 length is 13 residues. V shed 4 bases and J shed 5 bases, with 9 bases lying between them. The CDR3 region is CASSSNSYQPQHF. Written as DNA, the CDR3 is TGTGCCAGCAGTTCCAACAGTTATCAGCCCCAGCATTTT.

The V and J genes are TRBV20-1 and TRBJ2-7, with D uncertain. This CDR3 comprises 11 residues. V was clipped by 0 bases and J by 5 bases, with 5 bases between them. The germline CDR1 and CDR2 sequences are DFQATT and SNEGSKA (reference sequence). The CDR3 region is CSARDYHEQYF. The CDR3 DNA reads TGCAGTGCTAGAGATTACCACGAGCAGTACTTC.

This chain uses TRBV6-5 with TRBJ1-2, with D possibly TRBD1 on 5 matching bases. The CDR3 is 14 residues long. The germline V gene has CDR1 MNHEY and CDR2 SVGAGI. V was cut by 6 bases and J by 4 bases, with 15 bases left in between. The CDR3 reads CASRTAGYGYGYTF. CDR3 sequence (DNA): TGTGCCAGCAGGACGGCAGGGTATGGCTATGGCTACACCTTC.

V and J are TRBV6-1 and TRBJ2-4; no definite D call. V shed 3 bases and J shed 0 bases, with 9 bases lying between them. The CDR3 length is 15 residues. Germline values: CDR1 MNHNS, CDR2 SASEGT. CDR3 loop: CASSDGLLAKNIQYF. The DNA of the CDR3 is TGTGCCAGCAGTGATGGGCTTCTAGCCAAAAACATTCAGTACTTC.

This clone turned up a few times. The chain combines TRBV6-5 with TRBJ2-1; no reliable D call. V gave up 7 bases and J gave up 8 bases, with 18 bases separating them. The V gene's germline CDR1 is MNHEY and CDR2 SVGAGI. The CDR3 totals 14 residues. The CDR3 DNA reads as TGTGCCAGCAATAGGTTCGATGGGCGCGATGAGCAGTTCTTC. As protein: CASNRFDGRDEQFF.